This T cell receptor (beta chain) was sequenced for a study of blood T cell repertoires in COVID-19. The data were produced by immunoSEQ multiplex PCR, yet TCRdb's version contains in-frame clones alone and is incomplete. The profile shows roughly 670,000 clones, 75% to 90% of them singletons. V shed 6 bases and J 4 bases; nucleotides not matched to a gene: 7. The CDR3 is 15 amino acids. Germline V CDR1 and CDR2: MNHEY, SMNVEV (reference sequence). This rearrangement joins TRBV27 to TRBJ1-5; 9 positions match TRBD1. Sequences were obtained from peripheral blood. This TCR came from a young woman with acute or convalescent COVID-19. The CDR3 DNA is TGTGCCAGCAGCACCGGGACAGGGTGGAATCAGCCCCAGCATTTT. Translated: CASSTGTGWNQPQHF.